Below, 7 T cell receptor beta chains from the same sample are listed, as sequenced in a study of cytomegalovirus exposure and HLA in healthy donors (dated by TCRdb to 2016 to 2017). The library was built by means of the immunoSEQ multiplex PCR assay. For the multiplex PCR, a mixture combining 60 forward primers for TCR Vbeta segments and 13 reverse primers for TCR Jbeta segments was used. In its TCRdb copy, this immuneACCESS table keeps in-frame sequences only and misses some clones. Where compared with another copy, unresolved V genes explain less than half of these, and the others have no known cause. Present in this sample are some 150,000 clones, roughly 79% of which were seen just once. Approximately 13% of the sample is in the top ten clones. What was sequenced was PBMCs. The receptors come from a woman in her forties or fifties in good health and CMV-seronegative.

V is TRBV7-2 and J is TRBJ2-3; D ambiguous. The V and J ends lost 5 bases and 2 bases respectively, with 17 bases between them. Germline V gene lookup returns CDR1 SGHTA and CDR2 FQGNSA. CDR3 size: 16 residues. The CDR3 region is CASSLGQASSTDTQYF. CDR3 nucleotides: TGTGCCAGCAGCCTAGGCCAGGCGTCGTCCACAGATACGCAGTATTTT.

This clone occurred once. Mismatch with germline at one junction end may stem from a read error. The chain links TRBV7-9 to TRBJ2-5; TRBD2 matches 8 bases. CDR3 length: 16 amino acids. CDR1 is SEHNR and CDR2 is FQNEAQ in the germline V gene (reference sequence). CDR3 bases: TGTTCCAGCAGCTTAGGGTACGGGGGGGCTTCAGAGACCCAGTACTTC. Its protein is CSSSLGYGGASETQYF.

DNA of the CDR3: TGCAGTGCTAGCAGGGAAGTCATTGCTTTCTTT. Protein product: CSASREVIAFF. This chain links TRBV20-1 with TRBJ1-1, with D perhaps TRBD1 (5 bases). The CDR3 totals 11 residues. Germline V gene lookup returns CDR1 DFQATT and CDR2 SNEGSKA (reference sequence). V gave up 3 bases and J gave up 11 bases, with 13 bases separating them.

V is TRBV18 and J is TRBJ2-2; no clear D. The CDR3 spans 14 residues. The germline CDR1 and CDR2 sequences are KGHSH and LQKENI. The germline V and J ends were trimmed by 1 base and 0 bases, with 3 bases remaining between them. In DNA, the CDR3 is TGTGCCAGCTCACCACTTACGAACACCGGGGAGCTGTTTTTT. Translated, it gives CASSPLTNTGELFF.

The CDR3 coding sequence is TGTGCCAGCACGTTGAACCCCAGGGGTTCTGAAGCTTTCTTT. Encoded protein: CASTLNPRGSEAFF. The rearrangement links TRBV28 to TRBJ1-1; the D gene is possibly TRBD1 (6 bases). Germline loops: CDR1 MDHEN, CDR2 SYDVKM. Trimming removed 7 bases from V and 6 bases from J, with 18 bases in between. CDR3 length: 14 residues.

This clone has a handful of counts. V is TRBV28 and J is TRBJ1-2, with TRBD1 matching 10 bases. Per the germline V gene, CDR1 is MDHEN and CDR2 is SYDVKM. V was pared by 4 bases and J by 2 bases, with 4 bases of the junction left unmatched. The CDR3 consists of 15 residues. CDR3 protein: CASSSWTGGNYGYTF. The CDR3 nucleotides read TGTGCCAGCAGTTCCTGGACAGGGGGAAACTATGGCTACACCTTC.

V and J are TRBV5-4 and TRBJ2-1; tentatively, D is TRBD2 (6 bases). The CDR3 spans 16 residues. The V and J ends lost 0 bases and 5 bases respectively, with 15 bases between them. Germline CDR1 SGHNT, CDR2 YYREEE (reference sequence). In nucleotides, the CDR3 is TGTGCCAGCAGCTTGGACGGGAGAGGAAGTCACAATGAGCAGTTCTTC. It codes for CASSLDGRGSHNEQFF.